This TCR beta chain was recorded in a study of OX40 agonist ivuxolimab in advanced cancers. For the study at large: Intravenous ivuxolimab was administered to patients every 2 weeks at 0.01 to 10 mg/kg. Overall study results and limits: On average, CD8+ T cells had more expanded clones than CD4+.

Concerning this clone: The antigen remains unidentified.

TCRdb's copy holds only in-frame clones and misses some; the assay was immunoSEQ multiplex PCR. Here the sample spans over 80,000 clones, more than 75% being singletons. This clonotype was obtained from an adult with an advanced solid tumor such as melanoma, head and neck, liver or kidney cancer. The sequencing here drew on CD4+ or CD8+ T cells sorted from blood, taken in a trial of the OX40 agonist ivuxolimab.

The CDR3 region has the DNA TGTGCCAGCAGCGGCTCTGGGTTGCAGCCCCAGCATTTT. Translated, it gives CASSGSGLQPQHF. The V gene is TRBV5-6, the J gene TRBJ1-5; D is unclear. Germline V gives CDR1 SGHDT, CDR2 YYEEEE. This CDR3 spans 13 amino acids. Trimming pared 4 bases from V and 7 bases from J, leaving 12 bases between.